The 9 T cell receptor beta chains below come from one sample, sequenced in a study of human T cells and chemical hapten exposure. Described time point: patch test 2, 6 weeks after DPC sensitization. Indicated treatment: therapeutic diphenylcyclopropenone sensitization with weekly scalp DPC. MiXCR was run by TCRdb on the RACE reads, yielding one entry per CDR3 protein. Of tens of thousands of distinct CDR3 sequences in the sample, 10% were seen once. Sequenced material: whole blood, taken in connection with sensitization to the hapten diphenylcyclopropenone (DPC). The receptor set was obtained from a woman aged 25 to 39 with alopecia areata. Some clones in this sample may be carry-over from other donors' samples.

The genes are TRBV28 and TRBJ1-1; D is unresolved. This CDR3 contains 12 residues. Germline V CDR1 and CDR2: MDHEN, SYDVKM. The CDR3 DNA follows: TGTGTCACCCTAAGGATGGCCCAGGAAGCTTTCTTT. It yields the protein CVTLRMAQEAFF.

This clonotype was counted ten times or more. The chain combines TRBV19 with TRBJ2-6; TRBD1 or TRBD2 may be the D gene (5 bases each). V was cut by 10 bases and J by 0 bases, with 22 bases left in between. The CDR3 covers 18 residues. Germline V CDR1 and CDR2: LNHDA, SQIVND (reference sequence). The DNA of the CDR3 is TGTGCCACCCGAGGGCAGGGACGGTCGCCCTCTGGGGCCAACGTCCTGACTTTC. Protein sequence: CATRGQGRSPSGANVLTF. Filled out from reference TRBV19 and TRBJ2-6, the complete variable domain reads DGGITQSPKYLFRKEGQNVTLSCEQNLNHDAMYWYRQDPGQGLRLIYYSQIVNDFQKGDIAEGYSVSREKKESFPLTVTSAQKNPTAFYLCATRGQGRSPSGANVLTFGAGSRLTVL.

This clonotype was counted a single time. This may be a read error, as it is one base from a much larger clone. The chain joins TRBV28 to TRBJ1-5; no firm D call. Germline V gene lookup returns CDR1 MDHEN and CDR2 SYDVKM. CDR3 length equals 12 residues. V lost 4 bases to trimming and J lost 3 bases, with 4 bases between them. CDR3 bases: TGTGCCAGCAGTTATACCAATCAGCCCCAGCATTTT. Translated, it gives CASSYTNQPQHF.

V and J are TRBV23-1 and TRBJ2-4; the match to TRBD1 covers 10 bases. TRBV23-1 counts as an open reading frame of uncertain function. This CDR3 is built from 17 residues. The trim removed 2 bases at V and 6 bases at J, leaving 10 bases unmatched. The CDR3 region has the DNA TGCGCCAGCAGTCAAGGGCCCACGACAGGGGGCGGAAACATTCAGTACTTC. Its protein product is CASSQGPTTGGGNIQYF.

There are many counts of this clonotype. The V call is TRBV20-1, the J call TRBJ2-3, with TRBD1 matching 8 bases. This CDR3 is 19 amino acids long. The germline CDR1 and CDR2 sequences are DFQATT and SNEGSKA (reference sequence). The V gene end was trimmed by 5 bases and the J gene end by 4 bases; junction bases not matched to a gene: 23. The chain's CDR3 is CSAPTLGQGDSYGADTQYF. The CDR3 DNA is TGCAGTGCTCCAACCCTAGGACAGGGAGATTCCTACGGGGCAGATACGCAGTATTTT.

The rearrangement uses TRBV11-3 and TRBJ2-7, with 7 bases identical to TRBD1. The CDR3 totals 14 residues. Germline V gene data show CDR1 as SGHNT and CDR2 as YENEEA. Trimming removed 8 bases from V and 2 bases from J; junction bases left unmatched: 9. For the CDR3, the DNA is TGTGCCAGCGAACAACGACAGGGAACCTACGAGCAGTACTTC. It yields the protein CASEQRQGTYEQYF.

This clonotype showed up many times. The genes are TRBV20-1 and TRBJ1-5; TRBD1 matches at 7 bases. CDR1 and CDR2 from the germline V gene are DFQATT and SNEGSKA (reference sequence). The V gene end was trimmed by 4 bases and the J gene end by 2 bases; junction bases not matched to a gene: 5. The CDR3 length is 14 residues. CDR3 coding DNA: TGCAGTGCTACAGCAGGGGGGGGCAATCAGCCCCAGCATTTT. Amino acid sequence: CSATAGGGNQPQHF.

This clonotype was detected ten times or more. The CDR3 sequence is CAWSRPGTGIMSQHF. CDR3 in DNA: TGTGCCTGGAGTCGACCCGGGACAGGCATCATGTCCCAGCATTTT. The chain combines TRBV30 with TRBJ1-5; 8 nucleotides agree with TRBD1. Looked up from germline, CDR1 is GTSNPN and CDR2 is SVGIG (reference sequence). V lost 2 bases to trimming and J lost 11 bases; unmatched junction nucleotides: 14. CDR3 length equals 15 residues.

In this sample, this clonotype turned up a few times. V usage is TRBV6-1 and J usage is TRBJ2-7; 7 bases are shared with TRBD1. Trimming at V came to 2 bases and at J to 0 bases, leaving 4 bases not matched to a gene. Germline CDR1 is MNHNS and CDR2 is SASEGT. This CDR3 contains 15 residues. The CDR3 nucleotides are TGTGCCAGCAGTGAACCGGGACAGTTCTCCTACGAGCAGTACTTC. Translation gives CASSEPGQFSYEQYF.